A selection of T cell receptor beta chains follows, all from one sample in a study of vaccination effects on CD4 cells after COVID-19. This table comes from immunoSEQ multiplex PCR, and its TCRdb copy is limited to in-frame clones, with some not included. The sample lists 30,000 to 40,000 clones; around 75% were seen once. Antigens for these TCRs are unknown. This specimen was CD4+ T cells from PBMCs cultured without peptide, taken after COVID-19 vaccination. These receptors all stem from a human donor who had a prior SARS-CoV-2 infection. Both conserved end residues are part of each CDR3. Each record gives: clone size, D gene, J gene, V gene, CDR3 DNA, CDR3 protein. D genes are given only for firm matches. Where a row states a size, it is once, few, many or the class of an expanded clone; other rows omit it.

clone_size: .; d_call: TRBD2; j_call: TRBJ2-7; v_call: TRBV5-4; cdr3_nt: TGTGCCAGCAGCTCACTAGCGGGAGGTGGCTACGAGCAGTACTTC; cdr3_aa: CASSSLAGGGYEQYF
clone_size: once; d_call: .; j_call: TRBJ2-5; v_call: TRBV20-1; cdr3_nt: TGCAGTGCGGGGCGAGGGGAGACCCAGTACTTC; cdr3_aa: CSAGRGETQYF
clone_size: once; d_call: TRBD1; j_call: TRBJ1-4; v_call: TRBV2; cdr3_nt: TGTGCCAGCAGCGGACAGGGGGCTTCGGAAAAACTGTTTTTT; cdr3_aa: CASSGQGASEKLFF
clone_size: .; d_call: .; j_call: TRBJ2-1; v_call: TRBV4-1; cdr3_nt: TGCGCCAGCAGCCGAGGAGGACTAATCGGAAGCTCCTACAATGAGCAGTTCTTC; cdr3_aa: CASSRGGLIGSSYNEQFF
clone_size: .; d_call: TRBD1; j_call: TRBJ1-5; v_call: TRBV10-3; cdr3_nt: TGTGCCATCAGCCGCGAGACAGGGTGGCAGCCCCAGCATTTT; cdr3_aa: CAISRETGWQPQHF
clone_size: .; d_call: TRBD2; j_call: TRBJ2-1; v_call: TRBV24-1; cdr3_nt: TGTGCCACCAGTGACCCTAGCGGGAGCGCCCCCTACAATGAGCAGTTCTTC; cdr3_aa: CATSDPSGSAPYNEQFF
clone_size: .; d_call: TRBD2; j_call: TRBJ2-3; v_call: TRBV30; cdr3_nt: TGTGCCTGGACGCGGACTAGCGGCACAGATACGCAGTATTTT; cdr3_aa: CAWTRTSGTDTQYF
clone_size: .; d_call: .; j_call: TRBJ2-5; v_call: TRBV11-3; cdr3_nt: TGTGCCAGCAGCTTGAACAGGGGAGGGGAGACCCAGTACTTC; cdr3_aa: CASSLNRGGETQYF
clone_size: .; d_call: TRBD2; j_call: TRBJ2-3; v_call: TRBV5-1; cdr3_nt: TGCGCCAGCGGGGCAACGGGGGGGAGCACAGATACGCAGTATTTT; cdr3_aa: CASGATGGSTDTQYF
clone_size: .; d_call: TRBD2; j_call: TRBJ2-1; v_call: TRBV19; cdr3_nt: TGTGCCAGTAGATCGCGTATAGGGCTAGCGGGAAACAATGAGCAGTTCTTC; cdr3_aa: CASRSRIGLAGNNEQFF